The 28 T cell receptor beta chains given below trace back to one sample, sequenced in a study of technical replicates of blood from several donors. Data came from immunoSEQ multiplex PCR; TCRdb stores just in-frame clones and leaves some out. The data contain tens of thousands of clones, approximately 91% of them singletons. Input material: T cells isolated from PBMCs. The receptor set was obtained from a human donor in good health.

The gene calls are TRBV2 and TRBJ1-3, with D tentatively TRBD1 (6 bases). The CDR3 has 14 amino acids. Per germline, CDR1 SNHLY and CDR2 FYNNEI. Trimming stripped 3 bases from V and 7 bases from J, with 13 bases between. The CDR3 is CASSEGGQGNTIYF. CDR3 in DNA: TGTGCCAGCAGTGAGGGGGGGCAGGGGAACACCATATATTTT.

The rearrangement uses TRBV27 and TRBJ2-5, with D uncertain. The CDR3 runs to 13 residues. V was cut by 2 bases and J by 5 bases, with 9 bases left in between. Per the germline V gene, CDR1 is MNHEY and CDR2 is SMNVEV (reference sequence). For the CDR3, the DNA is TGTGCCAGCAGTTTAGGGCAGTTCGAGACCCAGTACTTC. Protein product: CASSLGQFETQYF.

The V call is TRBV4-1, the J call TRBJ1-2; D not certain. The CDR3 covers 13 residues. CDR1 is MGHRA and CDR2 is YSYEKL in the germline V gene. Trimming pared 4 bases from V and 5 bases from J, leaving 11 bases between. The chain's CDR3 is CASSPGVGYGYTF. CDR3 DNA: TGCGCCAGCAGCCCGGGAGTAGGTTATGGCTACACCTTC.

The V and J genes are TRBV20-1 and TRBJ2-7; D unresolved. The CDR3 runs to 10 residues. The germline CDR1 and CDR2 sequences are DFQATT and SNEGSKA (reference sequence). DNA for the CDR3: TGCAGCGTCCCGGCCTACGAGCAGTACTTC. This gives the protein CSVPAYEQYF.

The chain carries TRBV4-3 and TRBJ2-1; 9 nucleotides align to TRBD2. CDR3 length: 16 residues. CDR1 is LGHNA and CDR2 is YSLEER in the germline V gene. V gave up 4 bases and J gave up 5 bases; unmatched junction bases: 9. CDR3 coding DNA: TGCGCCAGCAGCCGATATAGCGGGAGAAGTAACAATGAGCAGTTCTTC. Protein product: CASSRYSGRSNNEQFF.

CDR3 in DNA: TGTGCCAGCAGATTAGGCCCTGGGACAGGGACTGGGGCCAACGTCCTGACTTTC. It specifies CASRLGPGTGTGANVLTF. The chain recombines TRBV7-3 with TRBJ2-6, with 9 bases aligning to TRBD1. The CDR3 has 18 residues. J lost 2 bases, V lost 6 bases, and 11 bases had no gene match. Germline CDR1 reads SGHTA; CDR2 reads FQGTGA.

The V and J genes are TRBV7-9 and TRBJ2-7; TRBD2 aligns across 7 bases. In germline, CDR1 is SEHNR, CDR2 FQNEAQ (reference sequence). The CDR3 sequence is 14 residues long. V shed 5 bases and J 7 bases; nucleotides not matched to a gene: 11. This CDR3 reads CASSGASGLSEQYF. CDR3 DNA sequence: TGTGCCAGCAGCGGGGCTAGCGGATTATCTGAGCAGTACTTC.

The genes are TRBV5-1 and TRBJ2-3; TRBD2 matches 8 bases. Germline CDR1 is SGHRS and CDR2 is YFSETQ. This CDR3 is built from 16 residues. V shed 0 bases, J shed 2 bases, and the junction held 5 bases outside the gene matches. The CDR3 DNA sequence: TGCGCCAGCAGCTTGGGAGCGGGAGCCGACACAGATACGCAGTATTTT. Its protein is CASSLGAGADTDTQYF.

This clone was recorded once. The rearrangement uses TRBV6-5 and TRBJ1-3, with 7 bases aligning to TRBD1. Unmatched junction bases numbered 6, after V lost 6 bases and J lost 1 base. This CDR3 comprises 15 residues. CDR1 is MNHEY and CDR2 is SVGAGI in the germline V gene. The CDR3 reads CASRNGDSSGNTIYF. The CDR3 bases are TGTGCCAGCAGGAATGGGGACAGTTCTGGAAACACCATATATTTT.

The CDR3 nucleotides read TGCGCCAGCAGCTTAACGCCCGGGACAGGGGAGAGGCACGGGGAGCTGTTTTTT. Translating gives CASSLTPGTGERHGELFF. This chain links TRBV4-1 with TRBJ2-2; 10 bases match TRBD1. Germline CDR1 MGHRA, CDR2 YSYEKL. With V trimmed by 5 bases and J by 7 bases, 16 bases remained unmatched. CDR3 length: 18 amino acids.

This clone was detected only a few times. For the CDR3, the DNA is TGTGCCAGCAGTGAGCGGGAGACAGATACGCAGTATTTT. Residues: CASSERETDTQYF. This chain connects TRBV6-4 to TRBJ2-3; 7 nucleotides agree with TRBD2. Germline trimming cut 3 bases from V and 3 bases from J; bases unmatched to any gene: 0. CDR1 is MRHNA, CDR2 SNTAGT, per germline. CDR3 length: 13 residues.

The chain links TRBV4-1 to TRBJ2-1; weak D call: TRBD2 (6 bases). This CDR3 comprises 16 residues. V dropped 0 bases and J dropped 3 bases, with 12 bases sitting between them. The germline V gene has CDR1 MGHRA and CDR2 YSYEKL. Here the CDR3 DNA reads TGCGCCAGCAGCCAAGATGGCGGGGAGAACTACAATGAGCAGTTCTTC. Amino acid sequence: CASSQDGGENYNEQFF.

The chain links TRBV30 to TRBJ1-1; unclear D gene. Trimming pared 2 bases from V and 5 bases from J, leaving 12 bases between. The CDR3 runs to 13 residues. CDR1 GTSNPN and CDR2 SVGIG come from the germline V gene (reference sequence). Written as DNA, the CDR3 is TGTGCCTGGAGTCAGATTTCCATGACTGAAGCTTTCTTT. Protein sequence: CAWSQISMTEAFF.

The rearrangement links TRBV4-3 to TRBJ1-1; the match to TRBD1 covers 11 bases. The V and J ends lost 0 bases and 4 bases, in that order; junction bases with no gene match: 7. There are 17 residues in the CDR3. CDR1 and CDR2 from the germline V gene are LGHNA and YSLEER. CDR3 in amino acids: CASSQEKGQGARTEAFF. The CDR3 region has the DNA TGCGCCAGCAGCCAAGAAAAAGGACAGGGGGCGCGCACTGAAGCTTTCTTT.

The V gene is TRBV5-6, the J gene TRBJ1-2, with D possibly being TRBD1 (6 bases). The CDR3 has 14 residues. Trimming shortened V by 2 bases and J by 8 bases, and 16 bases separated the two germline ends. Germline lookup yields CDR1 SGHDT and CDR2 YYEEEE. In DNA form, the CDR3 reads TGTGCCAGCAGCTTATCGCCAGGGGCGGAAGGCTACACCTTC. Its translation is CASSLSPGAEGYTF.

V usage is TRBV4-1 and J usage is TRBJ2-7; 11 bases line up with TRBD2. Trimming removed 4 bases from V and 4 bases from J; junction bases left unmatched: 15. Germline assignment: CDR1 MGHRA and CDR2 YSYEKL. This CDR3 has 18 amino acids. CDR3 region: CASSPSLTSGVGLYEQYF. The CDR3 nucleotides are TGCGCCAGCAGCCCATCGCTGACTAGCGGGGTTGGGTTATACGAGCAGTACTTC.

This chain joins TRBV5-4 and TRBJ2-4, with TRBD1 as a possible D gene (6 bases). From germline, CDR1 is SGHNT and CDR2 YYREEE (reference sequence). The CDR3 covers 15 residues. Trimming cost V 5 bases and J 0 bases, with 12 bases left between them. The CDR3 DNA reads TGTGCCAGCAGTACGGGACAAACAGCCAAAAACATTCAGTACTTC. It yields the protein CASSTGQTAKNIQYF.

The rearrangement uses TRBV11-3 and TRBJ1-1; tentatively, D is TRBD1 (5 bases). This CDR3 comprises 17 residues. Germline V gene sequence: CDR1 SGHNT, CDR2 YENEEA. The ends were cut back, 3 bases at V and 1 base at J, with 18 bases in the middle. As DNA, the CDR3 is TGTGCCAGCAGCTTTTATTATATAACAGGCGAGAACACTGAAGCTTTCTTT. Its translation is CASSFYYITGENTEAFF.

CDR3 sequence (DNA): TGTGCCCGCGTGGGGCTAGTCTACGAGCAGTACTTC. Its translation is CARVGLVYEQYF. V usage is TRBV9 and J usage is TRBJ2-7, with D possibly TRBD1 on 5 matching bases. Germline V gene sequence: CDR1 SGDLS, CDR2 YYNGEE. V was pared by 10 bases and J by 3 bases, with 14 bases between. This CDR3 has 12 amino acids.

The rearrangement joins TRBV9 to TRBJ2-1; 11 bases match TRBD2. Trimming removed 3 bases from V and 3 bases from J; junction bases left unmatched: 14. This CDR3 contains 19 residues. Germline V gives CDR1 SGDLS, CDR2 YYNGEE. The CDR3 spells CASSDQREASGRYYNEQFF. The CDR3 region has the DNA TGTGCCAGCAGCGATCAAAGGGAGGCTAGCGGGAGGTACTACAATGAGCAGTTCTTC.

The rearrangement joins TRBV5-1 to TRBJ2-2; 8 positions match TRBD1. The CDR3 loop spans 14 amino acids. The germline V gene has CDR1 SGHRS and CDR2 YFSETQ. The V segment lost 0 bases and the J segment 7 bases; nucleotides outside the gene matches: 2. CDR3: CASSLGQGIGELFF. The CDR3 DNA sequence: TGCGCCAGCAGCTTGGGACAGGGGATCGGGGAGCTGTTTTTT.

The chain combines TRBV2 with TRBJ1-1; maybe TRBD1 (5 bases). Germline CDR1 SNHLY, CDR2 FYNNEI. This CDR3 has 14 residues. V lost 10 bases and J lost 4, with 19 bases in between. The CDR3 region is CATLPGRAGTEAFF. CDR3 bases: TGTGCCACCCTTCCGGGCAGGGCTGGCACTGAAGCTTTCTTT.

Here the CDR3 reads CAWSGGPIADRGTQYF. In nucleotides, the CDR3 is TGTGCCTGGAGTGGAGGGCCGATAGCGGACCGTGGGACCCAGTACTTC. V gene TRBV30 combines with J gene TRBJ2-5; weak D call: TRBD2 (6 bases). Per germline, CDR1 GTSNPN and CDR2 SVGIG (reference sequence). CDR3 length: 16 residues. V was trimmed by 1 base and J by 7 bases, leaving 22 bases between them. The whole variable domain, filled in from reference TRBV30 and TRBJ2-5, reads SQTIHQWPATLVQPVGSPLSLECTVEGTSNPNLYWYRQAAGRGLQLLFYSVGIGQISSEVPQNLSASRPQDRQFILSSKKLLLSDSGFYLCAWSGGPIADRGTQYFGPGTRLLVL.

The CDR3: CASREDPSWYEQYF. As DNA, the CDR3 is TGCGCCAGCAGGGAGGACCCTAGCTGGTACGAGCAGTACTTC. The chain has TRBV5-1 and TRBJ2-7, with D perhaps matching TRBD2 (5 bases). CDR1 and CDR2 from the germline V gene are SGHRS and YFSETQ. V lost 5 bases to trimming and J lost 4 bases, with 16 bases between them. The CDR3 is 14 residues long.

A note on this clone: Other nucleotide sequences from this sample produce the same CDR3. The rearrangement uses TRBV5-1 and TRBJ2-3, with D perhaps matching TRBD1 (6 bases). The CDR3 runs 13 residues. The V end lost 1 base, the J end lost 3 bases, and 6 bases lay between the germline ends. From germline, CDR1 is SGHRS and CDR2 YFSETQ. CDR3 amino acids: CASSLQGTDTQYF. The DNA for the CDR3 is TGCGCCAGCAGCTTGCAGGGGACAGATACGCAGTATTTT.

This rearrangement joins TRBV11-2 to TRBJ1-4, with D maybe TRBD1 (6 bases). From germline, CDR1 is SGHAT and CDR2 FQNNGV. This CDR3 comprises 14 residues. With 5 bases removed from V and 7 bases from J, the gap between germline ends came to 14 bases. CDR3: CASSGQGFGEKLFF. DNA for the CDR3: TGTGCCAGCAGCGGGCAGGGGTTTGGTGAAAAACTGTTTTTT.

The gene calls are TRBV19 and TRBJ2-1; TRBD2 aligns across 8 bases. The germline V gene encodes CDR1 LNHDA and CDR2 SQIVND (reference sequence). V was clipped by 6 bases and J by 6 bases; unmatched bases: 7. The CDR3 consists of 14 residues. The CDR3 DNA reads as TGTGCCAGTAGACGGCGGGAGGCCCTCAATGAGCAGTTCTTC. This encodes CASRRREALNEQFF.

The gene calls are TRBV5-1 and TRBJ1-2; a possible D gene is TRBD1 (6 bases). The germline V and J ends were trimmed by 8 bases and 0 bases, with 14 bases remaining between them. The CDR3 runs to 14 residues. Germline loops: CDR1 SGHRS, CDR2 YFSETQ. CDR3 in amino acids: CASQEQGTNYGYTF. CDR3 nucleotide sequence: TGCGCCAGTCAAGAACAGGGTACTAACTATGGCTACACCTTC.